These 17 T cell receptor beta chains share one sample of origin, sequenced in a study of Graves' ophthalmopathy and Graves' hyperthyroidism. The TCR beta CDR3 regions underwent amplification from RNA transcripts. A first-round RT-PCR used HTBI primers, followed by a second-round multiplex PCR. MiXCR, run by TCRdb on the multiplex PCR reads, gives a single entry per CDR3 protein. The table records 500,000 to 700,000 distinct CDR3 sequences, 35% to 45% of them present only once. The source material was peripheral blood or thyroid tissue (not recorded which). These receptors came from an adult man with Graves' hyperthyroidism.

This clonotype was counted at least ten times. V usage is TRBV20-1 and J usage is TRBJ1-5; 7 bases line up with TRBD1. The CDR3 runs to 13 residues. Germline V gene data show CDR1 as DFQATT and CDR2 as SNEGSKA (reference sequence). V lost 6 bases to trimming and J lost 5 bases; unmatched junction nucleotides: 7. The CDR3 is CSAKQGIDQPQHF. As DNA, the CDR3 is TGCAGTGCCAAACAGGGGATCGATCAGCCCCAGCATTTT.

This clonotype was counted between two and nine times. The CDR3 reads CASSQDSQGAQWTEAFF. The CDR3 nucleotides are TGCGCCAGCAGCCAAGATTCCCAGGGGGCGCAATGGACTGAAGCTTTCTTT. The V gene is TRBV4-1, the J gene TRBJ1-1, with 8 bases identical to TRBD1. CDR3 length: 17 residues. The V segment lost 0 bases and the J segment 5 bases; nucleotides outside the gene matches: 11. CDR1 MGHRA and CDR2 YSYEKL come from the germline V gene.

The DNA of the CDR3 is TGTGCCAGCTCACAAGGGCCAAGCTCCTACGAGCAGTACTTC. This sequence encodes CASSQGPSSYEQYF. This chain uses TRBV25-1 with TRBJ2-7; no firm D call. V lost 8 bases and J 0 bases, leaving 14 bases between the germline ends. CDR1 and CDR2 from the germline V gene are MGHDK and SYGVNS. This CDR3 comprises 14 residues.

This chain connects TRBV25-1 to TRBJ1-6; 10 nucleotides match TRBD1. Germline assignment: CDR1 MGHDK and CDR2 SYGVNS. This CDR3 contains 13 residues. J gave up 10 bases and V 11 bases, and 8 bases lay outside the gene matches. DNA for the CDR3: TGTGCCCCTCGGGGGGGACAGGGGTCACCCCTCCACTTT. Protein sequence: CAPRGGQGSPLHF.

This clonotype was counted between two and nine times. The chain employs TRBV6-1 and TRBJ2-2; TRBD1 matches 9 bases. The CDR3 covers 14 residues. Unmatched junction bases numbered 6, after V lost 10 bases and J lost 3 bases. CDR1 is MNHNS, CDR2 SASEGT, per germline. The chain's CDR3 is CATAQGAHTGELFF. In DNA form, the CDR3 reads TGTGCCACGGCACAGGGGGCGCACACCGGGGAGCTGTTTTTT.

This clonotype was seen repeatedly, ten times or more. The chain links TRBV12-3 or TRBV12-4 to TRBJ1-2, with a tentative D call TRBD1 (5 bases). V lost 5 bases to trimming and J lost 7 bases, with 17 bases between them. The CDR3 spans 14 residues. As DNA, the CDR3 is TGTGCCAGCAGTCTATTCGGGGGGAGCGGTGGCTACACCTTC. Its translation: CASSLFGGSGGYTF.

The rearrangement joins TRBV2 to TRBJ2-7; 9 bases match TRBD1. The junction had 4 bases not matched to a gene; V was cut back by 10 bases and J by 3 bases. Looked up from germline, CDR1 is SNHLY and CDR2 is FYNNEI. The CDR3 sequence is 12 residues long. The CDR3 protein is CATGGQGYEQYF. CDR3 bases: TGTGCCACGGGGGGACAGGGCTACGAGCAGTACTTC.

This clonotype was seen ten or more times. This chain connects TRBV6-1 to TRBJ1-5, with D tentatively TRBD1 (6 bases). The length of the CDR3 is 15 residues. The V gene lost 4 bases and the J gene lost 2 bases, with 12 bases spanning the gap. Germline V gives CDR1 MNHNS, CDR2 SASEGT. In DNA, the CDR3 is TGTGCCAGCAGTGGACCTCACAGGGGCAATCAGCCCCAGCATTTT. Its translation: CASSGPHRGNQPQHF.

This clonotype has a count of ten or more. The chain joins TRBV12-3 or TRBV12-4 to TRBJ1-1, with unresolved D. CDR3 length: 14 amino acids. The V and J ends lost 3 bases and 0 bases respectively, with 8 bases between them. The CDR3 sequence: CASSFKLMNTEAFF. In nucleotides, the CDR3 is TGTGCCAGCAGTTTTAAACTCATGAACACTGAAGCTTTCTTT.

The gene calls are TRBV4-1 and TRBJ2-6; TRBD1 aligns across 8 bases. V lost 4 bases and J lost 0; bases outside the gene matches: 14. Germline V lookup: CDR1 MGHRA, CDR2 YSYEKL. The CDR3 length is 20 residues. The CDR3 DNA sequence: TGCGCCAGCAGCCTAGTCTGGCAGGGGGCTGGGTCCTCTGGGGCCAACGTCCTGACTTTC. It translates to CASSLVWQGAGSSGANVLTF.

In its sample, this clonotype was seen a few times. J is TRBJ1-2 and V is TRBV27; a weak D match, TRBD1 (6 bases). The CDR3 is made up of 14 amino acids. The germline V gene encodes CDR1 MNHEY and CDR2 SMNVEV (reference sequence). V lost 0 bases, J lost 4 bases, and 9 bases lay in between. The DNA for the CDR3 is TGTGCCAGCAGTTTATCGGACAGTTTCTATGGCTACACCTTC. This translates into CASSLSDSFYGYTF.

The J gene is TRBJ2-4, the V gene TRBV29-1, with D perhaps matching TRBD1 (7 bases). The V end lost 7 bases, the J end lost 7 bases, and 14 bases lay between the germline ends. CDR1 SQVTM and CDR2 ANQGSEA come from the germline V gene. The CDR3 covers 12 residues. CDR3 DNA sequence: TGCAGCGCCAACAGGGGAGGCAACATTCAGTACTTC. Protein sequence: CSANRGGNIQYF.

This clonotype was counted many times. The V call is TRBV5-8, the J call TRBJ1-2, with D uncertain. Trimming shortened V by 0 bases and J by 2 bases, and 11 bases separated the two germline ends. Per the germline V gene, CDR1 is SGHTS and CDR2 is YDEGEE. The CDR3 extends over 15 amino acids. DNA of the CDR3: TGTGCCAGCAGCTTGGAACGAGCCCGGAACTATGGCTACACCTTC. Its protein is CASSLERARNYGYTF.

This clonotype showed up many times. This sequence joins TRBV5-8 and TRBJ2-7; D remains ambiguous. This CDR3 region has 11 residues. The V end was cut by 4 bases, the J end by 5 bases, with 7 bases between. Germline V lookup: CDR1 SGHTS, CDR2 YDEGEE. CDR3 loop: CASSLRDEQYF. CDR3 DNA sequence: TGTGCCAGCAGCCTCCGGGACGAGCAGTACTTC.

This clonotype came up a few times. This may stem from a read error, because a much larger clone lies one nucleotide away. CDR3 loop: CSASGNFGTKSSPYEQYF. In DNA form, the CDR3 reads TGCAGTGCTAGTGGCAATTTCGGGACAAAATCAAGCCCCTACGAGCAGTACTTC. The chain is built from TRBV20-1 and TRBJ2-7, with a weak D call TRBD1 (6 bases). The V gene lost 3 bases and the J gene lost 2 bases, with 26 bases spanning the gap. CDR1 is DFQATT and CDR2 is SNEGSKA in the germline V gene (reference sequence). The CDR3 is made up of 18 amino acids.

The chain couples TRBV2 to TRBJ2-3, with TRBD2 matching 7 bases. The CDR3 length is 12 residues. Germline loops: CDR1 SNHLY, CDR2 FYNNEI. J lost 5 bases, V lost 7 bases, and 3 bases had no gene match. The CDR3 nucleotides are TGTGCCAGCACGGGGGGTCAAGATACGCAGTATTTT. This encodes CASTGGQDTQYF. The full variable domain, its missing parts supplied by reference TRBV2 and TRBJ2-3, is EPEVTQTPSHQVTQMGQEVILRCVPISNHLYFYWYRQILGQKVEFLVSFYNNEISEKSEIFDDQFSVERPDGSNFTLKIRSTKLEDSAMYFCASTGGQDTQYFGPGTRLTVL.

This clonotype was detected a few times. The junction does not match germline at one end; this may be a read error. The chain links TRBV19 to TRBJ2-1, with D perhaps matching TRBD1 (6 bases). In germline, CDR1 is LNHDA, CDR2 SQIVND (reference sequence). This CDR3 spans 13 amino acids. The CDR3 coding sequence is TGTGCCAGCAGTATTAACAGGGCCAATGAGCAGTTCTTC. It yields the protein CASSINRANEQFF.